This paragraph covers one TCR beta chain sequence. This sample is part of a study of low-dose radiotherapy and immunotherapy resistance in tumors. Study-wide context: Per fraction, Cohort 1 was given 0.5 Gy every 2 weeks, for a total of 6.5 Gy. The treatment that patients received was intravenous nivolumab 240 mg every two weeks plus ipilimumab 1 mg/kg every six weeks. The drug cyclophosphamide was given into a vein at 200 mg/m2 every two weeks, one day before radiation and immunotherapy.

cDNA synthesis used a TRAV/TRBV-specific primer set for both chains. TCR amplification ran 15 to 25 PCR cycles using constant-region and V-primer adapter primers. TCRdb re-derived calls from the reads in MiXCR, one entry per CDR3 protein. The sample lists 15,000 to 20,000 distinct CDR3 sequences; around two thirds were seen once. V trimming: 3 bases; J trimming: 0 bases; junction bases outside the gene matches: 8. The CDR3 is 16 amino acids. Germline V lookup: CDR1 SGDLS, CDR2 YYNGEE. The sequence was obtained from a human donor with advanced metastatic prostate, ovarian, gallbladder or colorectal cancer (not recorded which). This table probably holds off-target reads from a library built for another chain. This chain uses TRBV9 with TRBJ1-1; 7 bases line up with TRBD1. The CDR3 DNA follows: TGTGCCAGCAGCGGACAGGGAAACGAAATGAACACTGAAGCTTTCTTT. Encoded protein: CASSGQGNEMNTEAFF.